Below are 2 T cell receptor beta chains sequenced from a single sample in a study of T cell responses to AZD1222 COVID-19 vaccine. The data were produced by immunoSEQ multiplex PCR, yet TCRdb's version contains in-frame clones alone and is incomplete. The sample holds 90,000 to 150,000 clones, around 86% seen once. The sequenced sample was peripheral blood, obtained on day 0 of AZD1222 vaccination. The source of these receptors is an adult in good health.

CDR3 DNA: TGTGCCAGTAATATGGGCAATCAGCCCCAGCATTTT. Its translation is CASNMGNQPQHF. The V call is TRBV19, the J call TRBJ1-5; D remains unclear. Germline CDR1 is LNHDA and CDR2 is SQIVND (reference sequence). This CDR3 has 12 residues. Between the trimmed V and J ends, which lost 7 bases and 2 bases, there was a span of 6 bases.

The V call is TRBV7-9, the J call TRBJ1-5, with D perhaps TRBD1 (5 bases). V lost 4 bases and J 0 bases, leaving 22 bases between the germline ends. The CDR3 is 19 amino acids. Germline V lookup: CDR1 SEHNR, CDR2 FQNEAQ (reference sequence). CDR3 coding DNA: TGTGCCAGCAGCTCCACCCTAAGACAGATTATCAATAGCAATCAGCCCCAGCATTTT. This encodes CASSSTLRQIINSNQPQHF.